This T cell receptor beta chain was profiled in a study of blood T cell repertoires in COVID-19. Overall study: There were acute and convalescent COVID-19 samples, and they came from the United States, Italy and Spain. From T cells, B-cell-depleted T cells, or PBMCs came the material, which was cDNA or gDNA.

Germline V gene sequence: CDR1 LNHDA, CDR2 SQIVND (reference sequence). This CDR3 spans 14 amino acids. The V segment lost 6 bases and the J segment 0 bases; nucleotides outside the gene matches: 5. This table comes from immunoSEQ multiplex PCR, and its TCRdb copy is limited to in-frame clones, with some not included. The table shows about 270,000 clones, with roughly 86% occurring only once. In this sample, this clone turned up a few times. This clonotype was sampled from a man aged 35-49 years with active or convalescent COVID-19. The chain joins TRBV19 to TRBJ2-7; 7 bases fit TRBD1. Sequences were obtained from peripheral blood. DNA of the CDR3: TGTGCCAGTAGAGGACAGGAGAGCTCCTACGAGCAGTACTTC. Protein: CASRGQESSYEQYF.